The clone carrying this T cell receptor beta chain was observed a handful of times. The CDR3 spans 16 residues. J gave up 5 bases and V 0 bases, and 6 bases lay outside the gene matches. The germline V gene encodes CDR1 LGHNA and CDR2 YNFKEQ. Per the original methods: Amplifying reference gene primers gave estimates of nucleated cell counts. The protocol was immunoSEQ multiplex PCR, while the TCRdb copy is restricted to in-frame clones and leaves out a portion. Clone size and V and J calls were adopted from that table, with D and trimming inferred from the DNA. The sample includes about 100,000 clones, 86% of them seen just once. These data originate in a study of blood T cell repertoires in COVID-19. In the study overall: Acute and convalescent COVID-19 samples came from the United States, Italy and Spain. T cells, B-cell-depleted T cells, or PBMCs supplied cDNA or gDNA.

The chain couples TRBV4-2 to TRBJ2-7, with TRBD2 identical over 11 bases. The sequencing sample was made of peripheral blood. The clonotype comes from a man older than 75 with acute or convalescent COVID-19. The CDR3, as DNA: TGTGCCAGCAGCCAAGATTTCCCTAGCGGGAGGCACGAGCAGTACTTC. It is translated as CASSQDFPSGRHEQYF.